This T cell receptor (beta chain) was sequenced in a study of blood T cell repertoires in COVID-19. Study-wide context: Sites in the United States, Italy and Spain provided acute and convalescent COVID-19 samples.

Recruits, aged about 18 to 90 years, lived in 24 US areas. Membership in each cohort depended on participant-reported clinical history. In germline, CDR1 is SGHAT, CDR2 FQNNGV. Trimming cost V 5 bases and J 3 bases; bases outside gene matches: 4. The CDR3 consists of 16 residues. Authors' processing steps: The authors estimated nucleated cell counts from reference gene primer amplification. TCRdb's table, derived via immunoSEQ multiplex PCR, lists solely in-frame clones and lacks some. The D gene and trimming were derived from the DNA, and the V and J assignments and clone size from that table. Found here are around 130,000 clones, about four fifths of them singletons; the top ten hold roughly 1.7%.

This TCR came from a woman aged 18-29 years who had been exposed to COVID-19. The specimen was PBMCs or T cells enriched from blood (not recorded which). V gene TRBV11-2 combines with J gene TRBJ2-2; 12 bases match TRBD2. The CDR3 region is CASSIRTSGDTGELFF. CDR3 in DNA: TGTGCCAGCAGCATACGGACTAGCGGGGACACCGGGGAGCTGTTTTTT.